The rows below give T cell receptor beta chains drawn from one sample of a study of T cells expressing NK-cell markers. From the 5' RACE reads, TCRdb lists one entry per CDR3 protein and no DNA. Reported are 300,000 to 450,000 distinct CDR3 sequences; the ten largest clones contain around 4.9%. The sample comprised blood T cells: a sorted CD56 or NKG2C T cell subset, CD4+ or CD8+ T cells, or bulk PBMC T cells (not recorded which). All receptors come from a man aged 18-75 years in good health. The CDR3 runs from the conserved cysteine through the conserved F or W.

V gene: TRBV19
J gene: TRBJ2-7
CDR3 protein: CASSMRSVVSYEQYF

V gene: TRBV10-3
J gene: TRBJ2-3
CDR3 protein: CAISESGTKTDTQYF

V gene: TRBV29-1
J gene: TRBJ1-2
CDR3 protein: CSVGGGALYGYTF

V gene: TRBV11-2
J gene: TRBJ2-3
CDR3 protein: CASSRLAWGDTQYF

V gene: TRBV12-3/TRBV12-4
J gene: TRBJ1-2
CDR3 protein: CASSLIQGYGYTF

V gene: TRBV14
J gene: TRBJ2-3
CDR3 protein: CASSLLYGGSTDTQYF

V gene: TRBV20-1
J gene: TRBJ2-5
CDR3 protein: CSARDTSGGALETQYF

V gene: TRBV12-3/TRBV12-4
J gene: TRBJ2-5
CDR3 protein: CAAGKGETQYF

V gene: TRBV28
J gene: TRBJ2-1
CDR3 protein: CASTPGGLAAYNEQFF

V gene: TRBV5-5
J gene: TRBJ2-1
CDR3 protein: CASSLITGFSYNEQFF

V gene: TRBV7-2
J gene: TRBJ1-5
CDR3 protein: CASNELGLDQPQHF

V gene: TRBV21-1
J gene: TRBJ1-3
CDR3 protein: CASSKGGGYVGNTIYF

V gene: TRBV7-9
J gene: TRBJ2-7
CDR3 protein: CASSSLGTGDGQYF

V gene: TRBV5-4
J gene: TRBJ2-5
CDR3 protein: CASSLSQGETQYF

V gene: TRBV3-1
J gene: TRBJ1-1
CDR3 protein: CASSLWTGIMNTEAFF

V gene: TRBV7-9
J gene: TRBJ2-7
CDR3 protein: CASSPRTGGAEQYF

V gene: TRBV15
J gene: TRBJ2-3
CDR3 protein: CATSPGSTDTQYF

V gene: TRBV3-1
J gene: TRBJ1-5
CDR3 protein: CASSQGNQPQHF

V gene: TRBV5-5
J gene: TRBJ2-7
CDR3 protein: CASSPTPPSYYEQYF

V gene: TRBV20-1
J gene: TRBJ1-1
CDR3 protein: CSASIRQAAFF

V gene: TRBV28
J gene: TRBJ1-5
CDR3 protein: CASNGRYSNQPQHF

V gene: TRBV5-1
J gene: TRBJ2-5
CDR3 protein: CASSLRGGPQETQYF

V gene: TRBV28
J gene: TRBJ1-2
CDR3 protein: CASSGQGMIYGYTF

V gene: TRBV4-2
J gene: TRBJ2-1
CDR3 protein: CASSQEGNLKFGQFF

V gene: TRBV5-6
J gene: TRBJ2-2
CDR3 protein: CASSFLAGLAVTGELFF

V gene: TRBV12-3/TRBV12-4
J gene: TRBJ1-6
CDR3 protein: CASSRQGYNSPLHF

V gene: TRBV2
J gene: TRBJ1-3
CDR3 protein: CASSELLTGNTIYF

V gene: TRBV6-4
J gene: TRBJ2-2
CDR3 protein: CASIPRQGAFGGTNTGELFF

V gene: TRBV3-1
J gene: TRBJ1-2
CDR3 protein: CASSQKPVAGYTF

V gene: TRBV6-5
J gene: TRBJ2-1
CDR3 protein: CASSYSGQSKYNEQFF

V gene: TRBV7-9
J gene: TRBJ1-5
CDR3 protein: CASSLGPREQPQHF

V gene: TRBV20-1
J gene: TRBJ2-7
CDR3 protein: CSATRGPSYEQYF

V gene: TRBV10-3
J gene: TRBJ2-1
CDR3 protein: CAISDGVGYNEQFF

V gene: TRBV14
J gene: TRBJ2-4
CDR3 protein: CASSLAGTSIQYF

V gene: TRBV5-1
J gene: TRBJ1-4
CDR3 protein: CASRRGRDNEKLFF

V gene: TRBV7-9
J gene: TRBJ2-5
CDR3 protein: CASSGVGAGETQYF

V gene: TRBV5-1
J gene: TRBJ2-1
CDR3 protein: CASSYPTSGGYNEQFF

V gene: TRBV12-3/TRBV12-4
J gene: TRBJ2-7
CDR3 protein: CASSLGVDYLNYEQYF

V gene: TRBV3-1
J gene: TRBJ2-7
CDR3 protein: CASSRSGGGAEQYF

V gene: TRBV9
J gene: TRBJ2-5
CDR3 protein: CASSGLQGVGETQYF

V gene: TRBV28
J gene: TRBJ1-2
CDR3 protein: CASRLTGTEDYGYTF

V gene: TRBV5-1
J gene: TRBJ2-7
CDR3 protein: CASSRYSPNRGSYEQYF

V gene: TRBV18
J gene: TRBJ2-3
CDR3 protein: CASSPQPVTVRGTDTQYF

V gene: TRBV2
J gene: TRBJ1-6
CDR3 protein: CASKFVGQNNSPLHF

V gene: TRBV9
J gene: TRBJ1-6
CDR3 protein: CASSGAGTVYNSPLHF

V gene: TRBV7-2
J gene: TRBJ2-1
CDR3 protein: CASAIRTSLINEQFF